The present T cell receptor (beta chain) was sequenced within a study of beta chain features in type 1 diabetes. Findings and caveats of the study: The cDNA sequencing approach could over-represent high-TCR-expressing cells.

Purity (above 95%) was reached by all sorted populations. Worth noting for this clone: Its antigen is as yet unknown.

Germline V CDR1 and CDR2: SGHDN, FVKESK. Trimming removed 2 bases at V and 9 bases at J, with 13 bases between. The CDR3 is made up of 13 amino acids. All of the isolated RNA was reverse transcribed, so expressed TCRB transcripts were sequenced. Assay used: immunoSEQ multiplex PCR; TCRdb lists only in-frame clones, some missing. The profile covers some 240,000 clones, with around 9.9% appearing a single time and about 1.2% taken by the ten largest. This receptor was obtained from a man aged 18 to 29 in good health. This rearrangement joins TRBV14 to TRBJ2-5; perhaps TRBD1 as D (5 bases). Material for sequencing was central memory CD4+ T cells from blood. CDR3 DNA sequence: TGTGCCAGCAGCCAACTACAGGAAGGATCCCAGTACTTC. It specifies CASSQLQEGSQYF.